These T cell receptor beta chains were read from a single sample in a study of T-cell memory formation after mild COVID-19. Using its own MiXCR run on the 5' RACE reads, TCRdb lists one record per CDR3 protein. The repertoire holds just over 200,000 distinct CDR3 sequences, with more than 8% as singletons. The specimen sequenced was PBMCs or a T cell subset sorted from them (not recorded which). The receptors originated from a man between 18 and 29 years old who had mild COVID-19 (a few samples of this study predate the infection). Cell type and time point are not known. CDR3s include the opening cysteine and the closing phenylalanine or tryptophan. The D gene is left open where the match is weak. Only part of the rows carry a size: once, few, many, or a class if the clone is expanded.

D gene	V gene	clone size	J gene	CDR3 protein	CDR3 DNA
NA	TRBV29-1	few	TRBJ1-1	CSVRGTLNTEAFF	TGCAGCGTTCGGGGGACCTTGAACACTGAAGCTTTCTTT
NA	TRBV6-1	NA	TRBJ1-2	CASGQSLGYTF	TGTGCCAGTGGACAATCTCTGGGCTACACCTTC
NA	TRBV20-1	many	TRBJ1-5	CSAREFGGIPSNQPQHF	TGCAGTGCTAGAGAGTTTGGGGGGATTCCTAGCAATCAGCCCCAGCATTTT
TRBD1	TRBV20-1	few	TRBJ1-1	CSARGTGGIYRAFF	TGCAGTGCTCGAGGGACAGGGGGGATCTACCGAGCTTTCTTT
TRBD1	TRBV7-3	many	TRBJ2-1	CASGTGPFNEQFF	TGTGCCAGCGGGACAGGGCCGTTCAATGAGCAGTTCTTC
NA	TRBV5-1	many	TRBJ2-5	CASRSTIQETQYF	TGCGCCAGCAGAAGTACGATCCAAGAGACCCAGTACTTC
NA	TRBV20-1	NA	TRBJ1-5	CSAGQGGQPQHF	TGCAGTGCTGGGCAGGGTGGCCAGCCCCAGCATTTT
TRBD2	TRBV9	few	TRBJ2-5	CASSRETSLQETQYF	TGTGCCAGCAGCCGTGAGACTAGCTTACAAGAGACCCAGTACTTC
NA	TRBV6-5	many	TRBJ2-2	CASSNGEPGPLFF	TGTGCCAGCAGTAACGGGGAGCCCGGTCCGCTGTTTTTT
NA	TRBV30	NA	TRBJ1-5	CAWSLQGGQPQHF	TGTGCCTGGAGTCTACAGGGAGGTCAGCCCCAGCATTTT
NA	TRBV30	few	TRBJ2-2	CAWRDKIPGELFF	TGTGCCTGGAGGGACAAGATACCCGGGGAGCTGTTTTTT
NA	TRBV5-1	few	TRBJ2-1	CASSLVVGQINEQFF	TGCGCCAGCAGCTTGGTGGTAGGACAGATTAATGAGCAGTTCTTC
NA	TRBV19	few	TRBJ1-5	CASSIYQGRNQPQHF	TGTGCCAGTAGTATCTACCAGGGGCGAAATCAGCCCCAGCATTTT
NA	TRBV5-1	many	TRBJ2-1	CASSLDNEQFF	TGCGCCAGCAGCCTTGACAATGAGCAGTTCTTC
NA	TRBV11-1	many	TRBJ2-5	CASSTRETQYF	TGTGCCAGCAGCACCCGGGAGACCCAGTACTTC
NA	TRBV5-1	NA	TRBJ1-2	CASSPGGIVYGYTF	TGCGCCAGCAGCCCAGGTGGGATTGTCTATGGCTACACCTTC
NA	TRBV2	NA	TRBJ2-5	CASSEERQETQYF	TGTGCCAGCAGTGAAGAAAGACAAGAGACCCAGTACTTC
NA	TRBV20-1	few	TRBJ1-5	CSASGGDSNQPQHF	TGCAGTGCTAGTGGCGGGGATAGCAATCAGCCCCAGCATTTT
NA	TRBV11-2	few	TRBJ1-1	CASGKYMNTEAFF	TGTGCCAGCGGAAAATACATGAACACTGAAGCTTTCTTT
NA	TRBV6-6	many	TRBJ2-5	CASKSRGHQETQYF	TGTGCCAGCAAGTCCCGGGGTCACCAAGAGACCCAGTACTTC
NA	TRBV28	few	TRBJ2-3	CASSWTYRETSTDTQYF	TGTGCCAGCAGCTGGACGTACAGGGAGACTAGCACAGATACGCAGTATTTT
NA	TRBV28	few	TRBJ2-5	CASSEAGTRSGETQYF	TGTGCCAGCAGTGAAGCCGGGACTCGTTCCGGAGAGACCCAGTACTTC
NA	TRBV3-1	few	TRBJ1-2	CASSQLTGTYGYTF	TGTGCCAGCAGCCAACTCACAGGGACCTATGGCTACACCTTC
TRBD2	TRBV5-1	NA	TRBJ2-3	CASSPTPGLAADTQYF	TGCGCCAGCAGCCCGACCCCAGGACTAGCCGCAGATACGCAGTATTTT
TRBD1	TRBV7-8	many	TRBJ2-5	CASSLDRGPSSPRRKMVAQYF	TGTGCCAGCAGCCTCGACAGGGGGCCATCCTCCCCTCGCCGGAAGATGGTGGCCCAGTACTTC
NA	TRBV6-5	NA	TRBJ1-1	CASSFQLRTEAFF	TGTGCCAGCAGTTTCCAGTTGCGCACTGAAGCTTTCTTT
NA	TRBV5-1	many	TRBJ1-1	CASSEPGGVRAEAFF	TGCGCCAGCAGCGAACCGGGGGGGGTACGGGCTGAAGCTTTCTTT
NA	TRBV7-6	many	TRBJ2-7	CASSSQWDGEQYF	TGTGCCAGCAGCTCCCAATGGGACGGCGAGCAGTACTTC
NA	TRBV6-6	few	TRBJ1-2	CASSWSGVYTF	TGTGCCAGCAGTTGGTCGGGAGTCTACACCTTC
NA	TRBV5-1	few	TRBJ1-2	CASSFVGTFNYGYTF	TGCGCCAGCAGCTTTGTTGGGACATTTAACTATGGCTACACCTTC